Included here is one T cell receptor (beta chain) sequence, with context. Its cognate antigen is unknown. This PCR relied on a set of 60 Vbeta primers and 13 Jbeta primers. In the original processing: About 10 million of 65 million to 95 million unique TCR beta chains were shared, per a later count. Using immunoSEQ multiplex PCR, the repertoire was profiled, and TCRdb retains in-frame clones only, with some absent. For V, J and clone size, that table is used; D and trimming come from the DNA. The repertoire includes under 200,000 clones, roughly 80% of them detected once, and approximately 2% sits in the top ten. The sample is drawn from a study of cytomegalovirus exposure and HLA in healthy donors. Overall study findings and caveats: Specific recognition of CMV antigens was confirmed in vitro for a few chains (all CMV-associated).

This clonotype was obtained from a human donor in good health. Sequencing used PBMCs.

CDR3: CASSDLGPPSYNEQFF. Written as DNA, the CDR3 is TGTGCCAGCAGCGATTTGGGGCCTCCCTCCTACAATGAGCAGTTCTTC. The rearrangement uses TRBV25-1 and TRBJ2-1, with D possibly TRBD1 on 5 matching bases. CDR3 length: 16 residues. Germline V gene lookup returns CDR1 MGHDK and CDR2 SYGVNS. V was pared by 6 bases and J by 0 bases, with 15 bases between.